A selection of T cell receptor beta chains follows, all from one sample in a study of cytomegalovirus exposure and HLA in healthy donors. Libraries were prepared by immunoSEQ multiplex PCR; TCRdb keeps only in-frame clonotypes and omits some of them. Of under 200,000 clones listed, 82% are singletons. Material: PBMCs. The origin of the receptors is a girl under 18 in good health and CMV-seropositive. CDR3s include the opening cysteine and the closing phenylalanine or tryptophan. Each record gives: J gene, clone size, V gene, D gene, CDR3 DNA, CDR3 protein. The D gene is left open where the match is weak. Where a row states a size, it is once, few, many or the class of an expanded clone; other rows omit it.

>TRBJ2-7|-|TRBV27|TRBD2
TGTGCCGGCAGTTTAGTTGGGCAGCGGGAGTTGTACGAGCAGTACTTC
CAGSLVGQRELYEQYF
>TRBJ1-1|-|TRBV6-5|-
TGTGCCAGCAGTCGCTCTACGAACACTGAAGCTTTCTTT
CASSRSTNTEAFF
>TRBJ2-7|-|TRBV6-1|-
TGTGCCAGCAGTAAGGAGGGACTCGCCTACTACGAGCAGTACTTC
CASSKEGLAYYEQYF
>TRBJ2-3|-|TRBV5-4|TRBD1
TGTGCCAGCAGCTCCCGGGACAGGGGCACAGATACGCAGTATTTT
CASSSRDRGTDTQYF
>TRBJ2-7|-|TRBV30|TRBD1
TGTGCCTGGAGCCTCGGACAGGGAGACTACGAGCAGTACTTC
CAWSLGQGDYEQYF
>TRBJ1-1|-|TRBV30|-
TGTGCCCATACGGAGGGGCTGGCGAACACTGAAGCTTTCTTT
CAHTEGLANTEAFF
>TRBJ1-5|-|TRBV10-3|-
TGTGCCATCAGTGATTGGGGGGGTAATCGGCCCCAGCATTTT
CAISDWGGNRPQHF
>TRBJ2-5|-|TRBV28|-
TGTGCCAGCAGTAGACTAGGGTTGATATTTGGCCAAGAGACCCAGTACTTC
CASSRLGLIFGQETQYF
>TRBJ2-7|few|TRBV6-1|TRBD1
TGTGCCAGCAGTGAAAGGGTGGACAGGGGGCTTAGGGGACTAGCTTACGAGCAGTACTTC
CASSERVDRGLRGLAYEQYF
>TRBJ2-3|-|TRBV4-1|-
TGCGCCAGCAGCCAAGATAGCGAGACAGATACGCAGTATTTT
CASSQDSETDTQYF
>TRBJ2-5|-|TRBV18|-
TGTGCCAGCTCACCTTTCGAAAGAACAGGGCAAGAGACCCAGTACTTC
CASSPFERTGQETQYF
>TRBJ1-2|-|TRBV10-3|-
TGTGCCATCAGTGAGGATAGCGGGATCTATGGCTACACCTTC
CAISEDSGIYGYTF
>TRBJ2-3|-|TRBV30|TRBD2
TGTGCCTGGAGTGGTACTAGCGGGAGAAGGGCAGATACGCAGTATTTT
CAWSGTSGRRADTQYF
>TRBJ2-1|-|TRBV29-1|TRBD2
TGCAGCGTTAAACCGGGACTAGCGGGAGGAGGCAATGAGCAGTTCTTC
CSVKPGLAGGGNEQFF
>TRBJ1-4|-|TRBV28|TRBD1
TGTGCCAGCAGTCTCCTACAGGGGGCTTATGAAAAACTGTTTTTT
CASSLLQGAYEKLFF
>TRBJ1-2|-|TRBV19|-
TGTGCCAGTAGTATCCGCGGGATTGGCTACACCTTC
CASSIRGIGYTF
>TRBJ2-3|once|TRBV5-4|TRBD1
TGTGCCAGCAGTTCCGACAGGGTGCGAACAGATACGCAGTATTTT
CASSSDRVRTDTQYF